These 26 T cell receptor beta chains share one sample of origin, sequenced in a study of lymphopenia after photon versus proton radiotherapy. Clones were read by immunoSEQ multiplex PCR, and TCRdb kept only the in-frame ones, dropping some. Here the sample spans about 20,000 clones, approximately 84% being singletons. Sequences were derived from peripheral blood, sampled from a patient treated with photon-based radiotherapy. The receptors were gathered from a woman aged 45 to 65 with pancreatic cancer.

V and J are TRBV19 and TRBJ2-1; the match to TRBD2 covers 8 bases. Germline V CDR1 and CDR2: LNHDA, SQIVND (reference sequence). V lost 3 bases, J lost 9 bases, and 10 bases stayed unmatched. The CDR3 spans 15 residues. CDR3 sequence: CASSITSGSPSEQFF. For the CDR3, the DNA is TGTGCCAGTAGTATCACTAGCGGCTCCCCAAGTGAGCAGTTCTTC.

The V call is TRBV4-1, the J call TRBJ2-7; 10 bases are a match to TRBD2. Germline loops: CDR1 MGHRA, CDR2 YSYEKL. The CDR3 length is 19 residues. The J segment lost 2 bases and the V segment lost 3 bases, leaving 16 bases of the junction unmatched. CDR3 protein: CASSQGAYSPSGSPYEQYF. In DNA form, the CDR3 reads TGCGCCAGCAGCCAGGGGGCTTACAGCCCTAGCGGGAGTCCCTACGAGCAGTACTTC.

This chain links TRBV28 with TRBJ2-3; D unclear. This CDR3 comprises 15 residues. The germline V and J ends were trimmed by 2 bases and 0 bases, with 9 bases remaining between them. From germline, CDR1 is MDHEN and CDR2 SYDVKM. CDR3 nucleotide sequence: TGTGCCAGCAGTTTAATCCCCTCTAGCACAGATACGCAGTATTTT. It translates to CASSLIPSSTDTQYF.

V gene TRBV30 combines with J gene TRBJ2-3; no definite D call. Germline V gene data show CDR1 as GTSNPN and CDR2 as SVGIG (reference sequence). The V end lost 0 bases, the J end lost 0 bases, and 10 bases lay between the germline ends. The CDR3 consists of 15 residues. The CDR3 spells CAWSVRRQSTDTQYF. The CDR3 nucleotides read TGTGCCTGGAGTGTGAGAAGGCAGAGCACAGATACGCAGTATTTT.

This clone was detected a few times. This rearrangement joins TRBV7-9 to TRBJ1-2; TRBD1 aligns across 7 bases. V lost 3 bases, J lost 8 bases, and 3 bases stayed unmatched. CDR3 length: 12 amino acids. Germline-derived CDR1 and CDR2 are SEHNR and FQNEAQ (reference sequence). In DNA form, the CDR3 reads TGTGCCAGCAGCTTGACAGGGTACGGCTACACCTTC. This translates into CASSLTGYGYTF.

This sequence joins TRBV4-1 and TRBJ2-2; tentatively, D is TRBD1 or TRBD2 (6 bases each). The CDR3 covers 15 residues. The germline V and J ends were trimmed by 0 bases and 4 bases, with 9 bases remaining between them. CDR1 is MGHRA and CDR2 is YSYEKL in the germline V gene. The CDR3 coding sequence is TGCGCCAGCAGCCAAGAAGGGGGGCCCACCGGGGAGCTGTTTTTT. Protein product: CASSQEGGPTGELFF.

The chain is built from TRBV15 and TRBJ2-2; tentative D call: TRBD2 (6 bases). The V end lost 1 base, the J end lost 7 bases, and 16 bases lay between the germline ends. This CDR3 comprises 16 residues. In germline, CDR1 is LNHNV, CDR2 YYDKDF (reference sequence). The CDR3 here is CATSRGLGQADGELFF. CDR3 nucleotides: TGTGCCACCAGCAGAGGACTAGGTCAGGCGGACGGGGAGCTGTTTTTT.

The chain employs TRBV4-3 and TRBJ2-4, with D perhaps matching TRBD1 (6 bases). The V and J ends lost 3 bases and 1 base respectively, with 13 bases between them. The CDR3 length is 16 residues. Germline V gene sequence: CDR1 LGHNA, CDR2 YSLEER. Written as DNA, the CDR3 is TGCGCCAGCAGCCAGGGTACAGGGAATGCCAAAAACATTCAGTACTTC. Translated, it gives CASSQGTGNAKNIQYF.

CDR3 loop: CASSTRDRGGFSPLHF. The CDR3 region has the DNA TGTGCCAGCAGCACCCGGGACAGGGGGGGTTTTTCACCCCTCCACTTT. The chain couples TRBV5-6 to TRBJ1-6; TRBD1 matches 11 bases. The ends lost 4 bases at V and 9 bases at J; junction bases unmatched: 9. CDR3 length: 16 amino acids. From germline, CDR1 is SGHDT and CDR2 YYEEEE.

V and J are TRBV7-2 and TRBJ2-7, with 9 bases lining up with TRBD1. After removal of 4 bases from V and 4 bases from J, the junction contained 11 bases not matched to a gene. This CDR3 is built from 16 residues. CDR1 and CDR2 from the germline V gene are SGHTA and FQGNSA. CDR3 region: CASSSLPGQGIYEQYF. As DNA, the CDR3 is TGTGCCAGCAGCTCCCTGCCGGGACAGGGCATTTACGAGCAGTACTTC.

This chain joins TRBV4-1 and TRBJ2-3; D unresolved. Germline CDR1 MGHRA, CDR2 YSYEKL. The ends were cut back, 0 bases at V and 5 bases at J, with 18 bases in the middle. The CDR3 consists of 17 residues. This chain's CDR3 is CASSQDKELPAGDTQYF. In nucleotides, the CDR3 is TGCGCCAGCAGCCAAGATAAGGAACTTCCCGCAGGAGATACGCAGTATTTT.

This sequence joins TRBV7-2 and TRBJ2-3; weak D call: TRBD2 (6 bases). This CDR3 comprises 15 residues. Germline V gene lookup returns CDR1 SGHTA and CDR2 FQGNSA. The ends were cut back, 2 bases at V and 5 bases at J, with 14 bases in the middle. The CDR3 spells CASSLSGGQGDTQYF. Here the CDR3 DNA reads TGTGCCAGCAGCTTAAGCGGAGGGCAAGGAGATACGCAGTATTTT.

This chain uses TRBV28 with TRBJ2-6; a weak D match, TRBD2 (6 bases). V was pared by 5 bases and J by 12 bases, with 26 bases between. The CDR3 runs 17 residues. Germline values: CDR1 MDHEN, CDR2 SYDVKM. CDR3 in DNA: TGTGCCAGCAGTCCCCCCTGCGGGGCCAACGTTTTATGCGTCCTGACTTTC. This codes for CASSPPCGANVLCVLTF.

In its sample, this clone was seen a few times. The chain is built from TRBV7-2 and TRBJ2-1; 8 bases align to TRBD2. The CDR3 spans 15 residues. Germline V lookup: CDR1 SGHTA, CDR2 FQGNSA. V shed 1 base, J shed 4 bases, and the junction held 3 bases outside the gene matches. For the CDR3, the DNA is TGTGCCAGCAGCTTAGGTCTAGCGGGTTACAATGAGCAGTTCTTC. It is translated as CASSLGLAGYNEQFF.

This clone was found once. The chain has TRBV7-2 and TRBJ1-5; 7 bases are shared with TRBD1. The CDR3 totals 14 residues. The germline gives CDR1 SGHTA, CDR2 FQGNSA. Unmatched junction bases numbered 8, after V lost 5 bases and J lost 7 bases. The CDR3 loop is CASSPTGREQPQHF. CDR3 DNA sequence: TGTGCCAGCAGCCCGACAGGGAGGGAGCAGCCCCAGCATTTT.

The J gene is TRBJ2-2, the V gene TRBV5-4; no definite D call. Looked up from germline, CDR1 is SGHNT and CDR2 is YYREEE (reference sequence). The germline V and J ends were trimmed by 3 bases and 2 bases, with 8 bases remaining between them. CDR3 size: 14 residues. CDR3 residues: CASSWVTNTGELFF. The DNA for the CDR3 is TGTGCCAGCAGCTGGGTGACTAACACCGGGGAGCTGTTTTTT.

The V gene is TRBV18, the J gene TRBJ2-5, with 10 bases matching TRBD2. TRBJ2-7 matches the DNA end more closely, so the J call is doubtful. The CDR3 sequence is 14 residues long. The germline V gene has CDR1 KGHSH and CDR2 LQKENI. CDR3 region: CASSRTSGPYEQYF. The CDR3 coding sequence is TGTGCCAGCTCTCGGACTAGCGGCCCCTACGAGCAGTACTTC.

The chain is built from TRBV5-1 and TRBJ2-2, with 8 bases identical to TRBD1. Germline loops: CDR1 SGHRS, CDR2 YFSETQ. V dropped 4 bases and J dropped 1; count of bases not matched to a gene: 3. The CDR3 loop spans 15 amino acids. The CDR3 DNA reads TGCGCCAGCAGCACCGGACAGGGGAACACCGGGGAGCTGTTTTTT. It encodes CASSTGQGNTGELFF.

This clone occurred once. The V call is TRBV7-2, the J call TRBJ2-1, with TRBD2 matching 9 bases. From germline, CDR1 is SGHTA and CDR2 FQGNSA. CDR3 size: 15 residues. V shed 3 bases, J shed 6 bases, and the junction held 6 bases outside the gene matches. The CDR3 sequence: CASSFSGGRANEQFF. CDR3 nucleotides: TGTGCCAGCAGCTTTTCTGGCGGGAGGGCCAATGAGCAGTTCTTC.

This clone was seen just once. V is TRBV5-5 and J is TRBJ2-1; D not certain. Trimming took 0 bases from V and 2 from J, leaving 0 bases between them. CDR1 is SGHKS, CDR2 YYEKEE, per germline (reference sequence). The CDR3 is 12 amino acids. DNA for the CDR3: TGTGCCAGCAGCTTGGCCTACAATGAGCAGTTCTTC. This encodes CASSLAYNEQFF. Combining the CDR3 with reference TRBV5-5 and TRBJ2-1 gives the whole variable domain DAGVTQSPTHLIKTRGQQVTLRCSPISGHKSVSWYQQVLGQGPQFIFQYYEKEERGRGNFPDRFSARQFPNYSSELNVNALLLGDSALYLCASSLAYNEQFFGPGTRLTVL.

The J gene is TRBJ2-3, the V gene TRBV27; D remains unclear. Trimming cost V 2 bases and J 6 bases, with 12 bases left between them. Germline V gene data show CDR1 as MNHEY and CDR2 as SMNVEV (reference sequence). The length of the CDR3 is 14 residues. The CDR3: CASSLGNGGDTQYF. Written as DNA, the CDR3 is TGTGCCAGCAGTTTAGGGAACGGTGGGGATACGCAGTATTTT.

The rearrangement links TRBV7-3 to TRBJ2-3, with D unresolved. The length of the CDR3 is 15 residues. V dropped 4 bases and J dropped 0 bases, with 11 bases sitting between them. Germline CDR1 SGHTA, CDR2 FQGTGA. The CDR3, as DNA: TGTGCCAGCAGCTCGACGGCATCTAGCACAGATACGCAGTATTTT. Translated: CASSSTASSTDTQYF. The full variable domain, with the rest looked up from reference TRBV7-3 and TRBJ2-3, is GAGVSQTPSNKVTEKGKYVELRCDPISGHTALYWYRQSLGQGPEFLIYFQGTGAADDSGLPNDRFFAVRPEGSVSTLKIQRTERGDSAVYLCASSSTASSTDTQYFGPGTRLTVL.

The rearrangement links TRBV6-1 to TRBJ1-6; D is perhaps TRBD1 (5 bases). V gave up 3 bases and J gave up 13 bases, with 7 bases separating them. This CDR3 has 11 amino acids. CDR1 is MNHNS, CDR2 SASEGT, per germline. The CDR3 DNA reads as TGTGCCAGCAGTGAGGGGGGTCCCCTCCACTTT. Translation: CASSEGGPLHF.

The chain carries TRBV27 and TRBJ2-3; 11 bases agree with TRBD2. Per germline, CDR1 MNHEY and CDR2 SMNVEV (reference sequence). V was pared by 7 bases and J by 4 bases, with 10 bases of the junction left unmatched. This CDR3 has 16 residues. CDR3 DNA: TGTGCCAGCATTTCCACACTAGCGGGAGTGGCAGATACGCAGTATTTT. It specifies CASISTLAGVADTQYF.

V gene TRBV10-3 combines with J gene TRBJ2-3, with 8 bases matching TRBD2. The CDR3 sequence is 14 residues long. CDR1 ENHRY and CDR2 SYGVKD come from the germline V gene. The junction had 3 bases not matched to a gene; V was cut back by 2 bases and J by 5 bases. The DNA for the CDR3 is TGTGCCATCAGTGAGCGTCTAGCGGGAGATACGCAGTATTTT. Its protein product is CAISERLAGDTQYF.

The chain links TRBV2 to TRBJ2-1; 8 nucleotides line up with TRBD2. In germline, CDR1 is SNHLY, CDR2 FYNNEI. V trimming: 0 bases; J trimming: 8 bases; junction bases outside the gene matches: 9. There are 16 residues in the CDR3. The CDR3 bases are TGTGCCAGCAGTGAAGCCTCAGCGGGAGTAGTCTATGAGCAGTTCTTC. Translation gives CASSEASAGVVYEQFF.